This TCR beta chain was identified during a study of T-cell reconstitution after alpha-beta-depleted transplantation in children. Study conclusions and caveats: Roughly two months post-transplant, alpha-beta T cells reportedly originated from several hundred graft clones that had expanded. T cells produced anew were the main source of T-cell counts and diversity one year after transplant.

Construction of the TCRbeta library involved unique molecular identifiers. TCRdb reanalysed the PCR reads using MiXCR and keeps one entry per CDR3 protein. Found here are approximately 630,000 distinct CDR3 sequences, under 15% of them singletons; the top ten hold 0.79%. This clonotype was counted a few times. Its antigen is still unknown. This TCR was sampled from a girl aged 2 to 10 with congenital amegakaryocytic thrombocytopenia, due to receive a stem cell transplant. Specimen: PBMCs, collected before TCRalphabeta/CD19-depleted stem cell transplant.

The DNA for the CDR3 is TGTGCCAGCAGCTCCCAGACAGGGGTGAACACTGAAGCTTTCTTT. This gives the protein CASSSQTGVNTEAFF. This sequence joins TRBV7-6 and TRBJ1-1; 8 bases map to TRBD1. Trimming removed 4 bases from V and 0 bases from J; junction bases left unmatched: 4. CDR1 is SGHVS and CDR2 is FNYEAQ in the germline V gene. This CDR3 is built from 15 residues.